This T cell receptor beta chain is from a study of T cell repertoires in cytomegalovirus infection. CDR3 length: 14 residues. Germline values: CDR1 SGHNT, CDR2 YENEEA. V lost 5 bases and J lost 8, with 15 bases in between. TCRdb processed the reads anew with MiXCR; each CDR3 protein has one entry. The table lists hundreds of thousands of distinct CDR3 sequences, 6% to 8% of them singletons. The chain recombines TRBV11-3 with TRBJ2-2; a possible D gene is TRBD2 (6 bases). The specimen sequenced was PBMCs. This clonotype originated in a human donor in good health (CMV status not recorded). Some clones in this sample may be carry-over from other donors' samples. The CDR3 is CASSLRRGTGELFF. In DNA, the CDR3 is TGTGCCAGCAGCCTAAGACGGGGGACGGGGGAGCTGTTTTTT.